This TCR beta chain was found in a study of cytomegalovirus exposure and HLA in healthy donors. Study-level points and caveats: Generally TCR sequences proved uncommon, though certain public TCRs appeared in numerous donors.

The length of the CDR3 is 11 residues. The germline CDR1 and CDR2 sequences are SGHDT and YYEEEE. Regarding this clone: Its specificity is not known.

The PCR contained 60 Vbeta and 13 Jbeta primers. Some clones are missing from TCRdb's copy, which holds only in-frame ones; the method was immunoSEQ multiplex PCR. Of 95,000 to 150,000 clones listed, 78% are singletons. The chain joins TRBV5-6 to TRBJ2-5; D is uncertain. The better agreement between TRBJ2-7 and the DNA end casts doubt on the J call. Sample: PBMCs. The source is a man aged 25 to 45 in good health and CMV-seropositive. CDR3 protein: CASSSAGEQYF. The CDR3 nucleotides are TGTGCCAGCAGCTCTGCAGGCGAGCAGTACTTC.